The present TCR beta chain was sequenced within a study of PD-L1 blockade in urothelial cancer (dated by TCRdb to about 2017). Background on the whole study: Every patient began therapy in the mid-2010s and was given atezolizumab 1,200 mg intravenously every 3 weeks. Blood samples were analyzed at 3 weeks after treatment start (second dose) and at 6 weeks after treatment start. An ECOG performance status of 0 or 1 was recorded for the patients, and 0 to 3 prior chemotherapy regimens had been received by the patients. In the same patients who had TCR sequencing, pretreatment tumors also underwent whole exome sequencing and RNA sequencing. Pretreatment tumor samples, along with matched peripheral blood serially collected before and after atezolizumab treatment, were subjected to TCR sequencing. Twenty-nine patients had pretreatment blood TCR-seq, some 24 had at least one posttreatment blood collection, and some 24 had tumor TCR-seq. About 90% of the roughly 30 patients were identified as males with urothelial cancer of bladder origin, and a prior smoking history was reported by 18 of 29 patients. Durable clinical benefit was defined as progression-free survival longer than 6 months, and TCR features were also tested against progression-free and overall survival. Blood samples gave a median of around 140,000 T cells and approximately 85,000 unique TCRs, with a median clonality of roughly 0.081. Under ten patients achieved durable clinical benefit and some 21 did not. An exploratory multi-omic analysis was conducted of the somatic, immune and clinical correlates of response to PD-L1 blockade with atezolizumab in urothelial cancer. On the study overall, not on this receptor specifically: A pretreatment peripheral blood TCR clonality below the median was linked to improved progression-free and overall survival. Greater expansion of tumor-associated TCR clones in peripheral blood 3 weeks after the start of treatment was observed in patients with durable benefit (n of about 21, p = 0.022). Because the sample size was small (n of about 29) and many of the analyses were exploratory, the results are meant to be hypothesis-generating.

This clone was counted between two and nine times. The antigen it binds to is not known. No per-base quality is available; no much larger clone lies one base away. Synthetic TCR analog templates were spiked into each PCR so that absolute template abundance could be estimated from read counts. Using the immunoSEQ assay, TCRbeta CDR3 regions were amplified from genomic DNA with bias-controlled V and J gene primers. Sequencing of rearranged TCRbeta segments was performed at approximately 20X coverage. The published analysis was carried out like this. Clustering was used to correct sequencing errors, and CDR3s were annotated against IMGT so that V, D and J genes could be assigned. Out-of-frame and stop-codon sequences were excluded, and only productive TCRbeta rearrangements were used in downstream analyses. To compute clonality, Shannon entropy was normalized by the log of the number of unique productive sequences and then subtracted from one. Fisher's exact test with Benjamini-Hochberg correction, at a threshold of adjusted p below 0.01, was used to find clones that differed between time points or between blood and tumor. TCRdb mirrors the immuneACCESS table, restricted to in-frame sequences. Some clones are absent from its copies; in checked studies, under half trace to an unresolved V gene, and the reason for the others is unknown. D and trimming were read from the DNA, whereas the V and J calls and clone size are those reported in that table. Present in this sample are 35,000 to 40,000 clones, around nine tenths of which were seen just once. Roughly a quarter of the sample rests with the top ten.

The intended sense of this specimen's time point label: peripheral blood 6 weeks after treatment start. The cohort included 29 patients with locally advanced or metastatic urothelial carcinoma who were treated at Memorial Sloan Kettering on a trial protocol. Peripheral blood mononuclear cells were collected pretreatment and during treatment, with between 1 and 8 total time points obtained per patient. The Qiagen DNeasy Blood extraction kit was used to purify genomic DNA from total PBMCs and tumor samples. PBMCs were collected pretreatment and during treatment, and were isolated and stored as previously described. As encoded in the germline V gene, CDR1 is MDHEN while CDR2 is SYDVKM. Between the V and J ends, shortened by 5 bases and 6 bases respectively, the junction contains 16 bases. The CDR3 goes from the cysteine to the phenylalanine over 15 residues. The kept DNA is CDR3 alone, 45 bases in frame from the first base.

The TCR sequence derives from a man aged 55-75 years with urothelial cancer. Here the sequenced sample was PBMCs, taken around atezolizumab (anti-PD-L1) treatment. Rearrangement joined TRBV28 to TRBJ2-2; no D gene can be assigned with confidence. Read as DNA, the sequence is TGTGCCAGCAGTCCCTCCTCCAGGCTATCCGGGGAGCTGTTTTTT. Its protein product is CASSPSSRLSGELFF.